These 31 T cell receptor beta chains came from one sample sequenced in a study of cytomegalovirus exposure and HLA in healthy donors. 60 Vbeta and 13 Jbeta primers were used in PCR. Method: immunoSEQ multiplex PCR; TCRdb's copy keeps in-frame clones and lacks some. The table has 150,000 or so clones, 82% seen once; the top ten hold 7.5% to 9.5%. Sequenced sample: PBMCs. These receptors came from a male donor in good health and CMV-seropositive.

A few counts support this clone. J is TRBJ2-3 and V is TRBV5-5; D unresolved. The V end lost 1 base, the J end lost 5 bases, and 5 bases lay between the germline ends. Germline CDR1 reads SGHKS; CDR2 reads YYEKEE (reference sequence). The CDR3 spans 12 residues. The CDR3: CASSLIRDTQYF. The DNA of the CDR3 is TGTGCCAGCAGCTTGATTAGAGATACGCAGTATTTT.

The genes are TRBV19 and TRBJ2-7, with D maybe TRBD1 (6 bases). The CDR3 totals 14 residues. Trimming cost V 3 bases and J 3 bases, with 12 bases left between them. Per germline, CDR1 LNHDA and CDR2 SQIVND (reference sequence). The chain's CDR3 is CASSIVGASYEQYF. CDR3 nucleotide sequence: TGTGCCAGTAGTATTGTGGGGGCTAGCTACGAGCAGTACTTC.

The CDR3 DNA reads as TGTGCCAGCAGTTTAATCCCGGACAGCCCAACTAATGAAAAACTGTTTTTT. This encodes CASSLIPDSPTNEKLFF. The chain is built from TRBV27 and TRBJ1-4; the D gene is possibly TRBD1 (6 bases). Germline CDR1 and CDR2: MNHEY and SMNVEV (reference sequence). Deletions cut 2 bases from V and 0 bases from J, with 13 bases between. The CDR3 loop spans 17 amino acids.

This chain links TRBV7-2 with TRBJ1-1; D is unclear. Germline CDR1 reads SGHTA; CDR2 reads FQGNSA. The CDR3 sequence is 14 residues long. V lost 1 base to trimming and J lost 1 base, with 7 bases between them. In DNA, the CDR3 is TGTGCCAGCAGCTTAGGCCGGGGGAACACTGAAGCTTTCTTT. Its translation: CASSLGRGNTEAFF.

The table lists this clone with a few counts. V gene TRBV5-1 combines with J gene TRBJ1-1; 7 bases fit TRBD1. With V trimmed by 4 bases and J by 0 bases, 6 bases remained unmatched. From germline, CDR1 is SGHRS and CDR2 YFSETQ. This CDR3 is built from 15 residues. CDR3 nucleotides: TGCGCCAGCAGCGTGGGACAGTTAATGAACACTGAAGCTTTCTTT. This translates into CASSVGQLMNTEAFF.

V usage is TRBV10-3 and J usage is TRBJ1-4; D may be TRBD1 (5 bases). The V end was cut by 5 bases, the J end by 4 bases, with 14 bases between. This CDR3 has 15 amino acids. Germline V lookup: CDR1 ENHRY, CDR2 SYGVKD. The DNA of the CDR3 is TGTGCCATCAGTCCACACGGGGGGGATAATGAAAAACTGTTTTTT. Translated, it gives CAISPHGGDNEKLFF.

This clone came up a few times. The CDR3 loop reads CASSNFGTGEYEQYF. CDR3 nucleotides: TGTGCCAGCTCTAATTTCGGGACAGGGGAATACGAGCAGTACTTC. The V call is TRBV7-2, the J call TRBJ2-7; 10 bases line up with TRBD1. Germline trimming cut 8 bases from V and 4 bases from J; bases unmatched to any gene: 11. Germline V gene data show CDR1 as SGHTA and CDR2 as FQGNSA. This CDR3 is built from 15 residues.

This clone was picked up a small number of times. CDR3 DNA sequence: TGTGCCAGCAGCTTACGACGGGATAACTATGGCTACACCTTC. This sequence encodes CASSLRRDNYGYTF. V gene TRBV7-2 combines with J gene TRBJ1-2, with unresolved D. The CDR3 is made up of 14 amino acids. The germline CDR1 and CDR2 sequences are SGHTA and FQGNSA. V lost 2 bases and J 1 base, leaving 8 bases between the germline ends.

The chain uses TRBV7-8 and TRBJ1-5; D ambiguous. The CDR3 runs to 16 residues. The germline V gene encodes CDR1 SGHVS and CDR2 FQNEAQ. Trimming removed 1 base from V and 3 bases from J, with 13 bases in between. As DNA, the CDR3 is TGTGCCAGCAGCTTAGTTAATAGACAAAACAATCAGCCCCAGCATTTT. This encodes CASSLVNRQNNQPQHF.

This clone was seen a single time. CDR3 in amino acids: CASSVSAGGLETQYF. The CDR3 coding sequence is TGTGCCAGCAGCGTTTCAGCGGGGGGGCTCGAGACCCAGTACTTC. The gene calls are TRBV9 and TRBJ2-5, with 10 nucleotides matching TRBD2. Germline assignment: CDR1 SGDLS and CDR2 YYNGEE. J was trimmed by 5 bases and V by 2 bases; bases with no gene match: 6. The CDR3 has 15 residues.

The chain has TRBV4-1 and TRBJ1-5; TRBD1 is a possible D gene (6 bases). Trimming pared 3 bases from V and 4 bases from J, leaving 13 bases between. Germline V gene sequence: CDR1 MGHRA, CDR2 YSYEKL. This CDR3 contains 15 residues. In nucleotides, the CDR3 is TGCGCCAGCAGCCAGGGGGACACCTCTAATCAGCCCCAGCATTTT. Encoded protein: CASSQGDTSNQPQHF.

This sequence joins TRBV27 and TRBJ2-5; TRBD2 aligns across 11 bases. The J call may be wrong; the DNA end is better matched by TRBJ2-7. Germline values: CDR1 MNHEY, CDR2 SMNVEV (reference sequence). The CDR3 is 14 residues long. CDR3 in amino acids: CASSQPGLADEQYF. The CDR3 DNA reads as TGTGCCAGCAGTCAGCCGGGACTAGCGGACGAGCAGTACTTC.

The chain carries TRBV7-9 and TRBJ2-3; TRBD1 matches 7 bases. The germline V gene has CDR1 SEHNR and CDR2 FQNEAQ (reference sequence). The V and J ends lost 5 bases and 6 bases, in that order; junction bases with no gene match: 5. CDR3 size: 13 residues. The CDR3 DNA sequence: TGTGCCAGCAGCGCCCCGACAGGGGATACGCAGTATTTT. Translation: CASSAPTGDTQYF.

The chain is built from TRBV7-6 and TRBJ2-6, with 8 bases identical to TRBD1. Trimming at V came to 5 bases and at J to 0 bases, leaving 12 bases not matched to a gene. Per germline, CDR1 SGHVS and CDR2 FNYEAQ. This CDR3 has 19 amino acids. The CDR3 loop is CASSPRQRQGSSGANVLTF. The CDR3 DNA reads TGTGCCAGCAGCCCCCGTCAGAGACAGGGGTCCTCTGGGGCCAACGTCCTGACTTTC.

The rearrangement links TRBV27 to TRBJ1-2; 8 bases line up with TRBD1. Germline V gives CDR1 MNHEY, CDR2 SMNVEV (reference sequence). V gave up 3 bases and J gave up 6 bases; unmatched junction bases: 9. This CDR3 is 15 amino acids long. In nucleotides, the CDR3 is TGTGCCAGCAGTTTCCGAGGACAGGGAGGTAATGGCTACACCTTC. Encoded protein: CASSFRGQGGNGYTF.

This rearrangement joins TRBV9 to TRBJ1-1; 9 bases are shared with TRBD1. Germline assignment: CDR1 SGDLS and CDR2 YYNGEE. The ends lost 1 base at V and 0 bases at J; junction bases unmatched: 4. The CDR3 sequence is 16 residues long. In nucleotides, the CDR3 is TGTGCCAGCAGCGTATCGACAGGGGGGTTGAACACTGAAGCTTTCTTT. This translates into CASSVSTGGLNTEAFF.

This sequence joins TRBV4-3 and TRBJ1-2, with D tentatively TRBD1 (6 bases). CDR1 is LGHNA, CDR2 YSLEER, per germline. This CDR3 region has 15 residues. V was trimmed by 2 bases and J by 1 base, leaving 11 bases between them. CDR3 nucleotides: TGCGCCAGCAGCCAAACACAGGGCCTTAACTATGGCTACACCTTC. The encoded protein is CASSQTQGLNYGYTF.

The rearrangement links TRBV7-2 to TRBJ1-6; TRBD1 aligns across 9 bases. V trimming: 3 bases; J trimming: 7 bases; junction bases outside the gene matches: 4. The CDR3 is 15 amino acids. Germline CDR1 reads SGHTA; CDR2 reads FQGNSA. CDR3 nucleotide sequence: TGTGCCAGCAGCTTTTGGGACAGGGTAAATTCACCCCTCCACTTT. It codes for CASSFWDRVNSPLHF.

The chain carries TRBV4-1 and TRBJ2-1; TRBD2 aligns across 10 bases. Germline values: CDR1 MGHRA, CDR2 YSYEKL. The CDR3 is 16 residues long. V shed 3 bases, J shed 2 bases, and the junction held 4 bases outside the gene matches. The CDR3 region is CASSQISGRAYNEQFF. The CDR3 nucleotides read TGCGCCAGCAGCCAGATAAGCGGGAGGGCCTACAATGAGCAGTTCTTC.

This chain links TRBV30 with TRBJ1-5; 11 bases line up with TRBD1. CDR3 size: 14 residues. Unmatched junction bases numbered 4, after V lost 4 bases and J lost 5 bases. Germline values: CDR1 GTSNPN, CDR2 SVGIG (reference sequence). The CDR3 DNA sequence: TGTGCCTGGACCCGGGACAGGGGGGATCAGCCCCAGCATTTT. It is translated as CAWTRDRGDQPQHF.

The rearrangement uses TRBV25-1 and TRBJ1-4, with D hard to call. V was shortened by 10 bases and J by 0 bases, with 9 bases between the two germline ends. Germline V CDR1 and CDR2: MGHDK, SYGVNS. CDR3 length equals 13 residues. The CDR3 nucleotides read TGTGCCACTCAAGGAGCAACTAATGAAAAACTGTTTTTT. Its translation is CATQGATNEKLFF.

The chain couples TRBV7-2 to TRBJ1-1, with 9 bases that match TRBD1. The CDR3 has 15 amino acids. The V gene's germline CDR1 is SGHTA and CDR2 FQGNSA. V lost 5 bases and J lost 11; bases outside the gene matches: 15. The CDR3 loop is CASSPPTGGSARAFF. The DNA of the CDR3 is TGTGCCAGCAGCCCACCCACAGGGGGCTCCGCGAGGGCTTTCTTT.

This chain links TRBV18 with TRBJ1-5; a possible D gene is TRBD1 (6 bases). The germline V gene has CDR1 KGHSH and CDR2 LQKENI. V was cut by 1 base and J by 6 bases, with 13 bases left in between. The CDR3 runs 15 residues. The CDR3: CASSPQQGGGQPQHF. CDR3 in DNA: TGTGCCAGCTCACCACAACAGGGAGGGGGTCAGCCCCAGCATTTT.

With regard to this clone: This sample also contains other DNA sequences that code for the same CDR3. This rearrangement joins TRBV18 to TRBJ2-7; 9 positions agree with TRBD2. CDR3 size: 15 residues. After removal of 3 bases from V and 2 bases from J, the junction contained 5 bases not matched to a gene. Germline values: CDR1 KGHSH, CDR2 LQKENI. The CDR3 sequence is CASSPGLAGTYEQYF. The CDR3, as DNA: TGTGCCAGCTCACCGGGGCTAGCGGGGACCTACGAGCAGTACTTC.

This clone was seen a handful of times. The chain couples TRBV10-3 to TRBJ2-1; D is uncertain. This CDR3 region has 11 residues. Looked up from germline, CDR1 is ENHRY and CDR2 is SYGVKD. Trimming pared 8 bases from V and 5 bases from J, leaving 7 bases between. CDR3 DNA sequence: TGTGCCATCGCAACGGACAATGAGCAGTTCTTC. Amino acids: CAIATDNEQFF.

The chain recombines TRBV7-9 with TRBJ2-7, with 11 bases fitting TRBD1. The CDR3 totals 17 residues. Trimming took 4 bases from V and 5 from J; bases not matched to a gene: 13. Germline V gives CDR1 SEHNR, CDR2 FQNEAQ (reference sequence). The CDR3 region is CASSSTRGTGGIHEQYF. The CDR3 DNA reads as TGTGCCAGCAGCTCCACCCGCGGGACAGGGGGAATCCACGAGCAGTACTTC.

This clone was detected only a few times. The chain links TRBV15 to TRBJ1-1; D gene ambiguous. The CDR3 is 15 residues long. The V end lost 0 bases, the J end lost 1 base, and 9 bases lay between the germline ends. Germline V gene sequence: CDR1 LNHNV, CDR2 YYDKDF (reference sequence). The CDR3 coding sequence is TGTGCCACCAGCAGAGATCCCAGGCCGAACACTGAAGCTTTCTTT. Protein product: CATSRDPRPNTEAFF. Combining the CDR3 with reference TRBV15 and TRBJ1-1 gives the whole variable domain DAMVIQNPRYQVTQFGKPVTLSCSQTLNHNVMYWYQQKSSQAPKLLFHYYDKDFNNEADTPDNFQSRRPNTSFCFLDIRSPGLGDTAMYLCATSRDPRPNTEAFFGQGTRLTVV.

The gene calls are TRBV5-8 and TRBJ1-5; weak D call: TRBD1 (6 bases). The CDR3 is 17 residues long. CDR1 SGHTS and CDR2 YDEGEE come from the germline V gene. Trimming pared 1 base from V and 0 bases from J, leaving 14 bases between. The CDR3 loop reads CASSLRGASDSNQPQHF. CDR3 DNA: TGTGCCAGCAGCTTGCGGGGGGCTTCGGATAGCAATCAGCCCCAGCATTTT.

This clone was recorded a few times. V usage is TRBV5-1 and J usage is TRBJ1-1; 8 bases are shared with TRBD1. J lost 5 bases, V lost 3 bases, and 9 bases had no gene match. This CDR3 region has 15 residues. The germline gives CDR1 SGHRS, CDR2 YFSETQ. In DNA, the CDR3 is TGCGCCAGCAGCTCAGGGACAGGTGGAGCGACTGAAGCTTTCTTT. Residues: CASSSGTGGATEAFF.

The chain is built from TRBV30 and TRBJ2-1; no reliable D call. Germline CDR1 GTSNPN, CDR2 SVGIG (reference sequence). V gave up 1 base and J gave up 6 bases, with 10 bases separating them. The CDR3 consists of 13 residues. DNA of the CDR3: TGTGCCTGGAGTGGAGTGGTAGCCAATGAGCAGTTCTTC. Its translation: CAWSGVVANEQFF.

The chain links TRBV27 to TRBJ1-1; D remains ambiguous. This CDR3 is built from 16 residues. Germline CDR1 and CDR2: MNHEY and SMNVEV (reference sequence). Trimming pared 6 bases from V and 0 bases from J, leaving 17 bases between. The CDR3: CASSPRRRFMNTEAFF. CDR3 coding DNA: TGTGCCAGCAGCCCGCGGCGTAGATTCATGAACACTGAAGCTTTCTTT.